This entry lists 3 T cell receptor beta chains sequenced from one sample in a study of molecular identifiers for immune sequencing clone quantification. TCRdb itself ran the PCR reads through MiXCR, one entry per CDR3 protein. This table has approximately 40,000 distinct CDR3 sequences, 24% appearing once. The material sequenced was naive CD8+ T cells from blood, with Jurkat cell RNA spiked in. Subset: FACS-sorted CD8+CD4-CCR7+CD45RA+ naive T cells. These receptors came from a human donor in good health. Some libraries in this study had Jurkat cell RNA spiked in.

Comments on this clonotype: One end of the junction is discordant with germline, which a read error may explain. CDR3 sequence: CSARERGPPYAQYF. For the CDR3, the DNA is TGCAGTGCTAGAGAGCGGGGCCCCCCCTACGCGCAGTACTTC. The chain links TRBV20-1 to TRBJ2-7; D might be TRBD2 (6 bases). The CDR3 contains 14 residues. The germline gives CDR1 DFQATT, CDR2 SNEGSKA (reference sequence).

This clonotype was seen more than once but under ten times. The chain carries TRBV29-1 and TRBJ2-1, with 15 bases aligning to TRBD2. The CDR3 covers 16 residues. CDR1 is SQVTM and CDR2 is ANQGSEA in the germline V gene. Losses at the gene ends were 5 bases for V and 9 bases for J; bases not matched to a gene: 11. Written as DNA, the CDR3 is TGCAGCGTTCTGGGACTAGCGGGGGGCGGGAGTGGTGAGCAGTTCTTC. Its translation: CSVLGLAGGGSGEQFF.

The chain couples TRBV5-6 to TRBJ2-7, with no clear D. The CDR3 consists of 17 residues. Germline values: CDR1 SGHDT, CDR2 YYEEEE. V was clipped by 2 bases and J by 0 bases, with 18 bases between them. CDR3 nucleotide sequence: TGTGCCAGCAGCTTAATAAGAGCCGGTCCGAGCTCCTACGAGCAGTACTTC. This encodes CASSLIRAGPSSYEQYF.